This T cell receptor (beta chain) emerged from a study of blood T cell repertoires in COVID-19 (dated by TCRdb to about 2020). In the study overall: Samples from collaborators originated in the United States, Italy and Spain and spanned both the acute and convalescent phases of COVID-19. Where available, HLA class I and class II types were taken from metadata supplied by the sample provider and were not determined by assay-based typing. Samples came from the ongoing ImmuneRACE study (first 160 participants) plus 1,254 subjects from 6 global collaborators. Sample metadata almost always included a de-identified subject ID, COVID-19 status, age in years and sex. The prospective study material was composed of cDNA or gDNA derived from T cells, B-cell-depleted T cells, or PBMCs. The repertoires were made available in a free public database intended to serve as a resource for research on the immune response to SARS-CoV-2. Subjects who had been exposed to COVID-19, were actively infected with it, or had recovered from it provided the deeply sampled blood TCRbeta repertoires that made up the dataset.

General conclusions and limits of the study: The amount of clinical and demographic metadata varied by source and participant and was provided uncurated.

There are 11 amino acids in the CDR3, from cysteine to phenylalanine inclusive. Only the CDR3 region is kept as DNA, spanning 33 bases read in frame from base 1. The trim is 2 bases for V and 5 bases for J, with a gap of 4 bases between the germline ends. The germline V gene (reference sequence) gives CDR1 as DFQATT and CDR2 as SNEGSKA. This clone came up a few times. The antigen it binds to is not known. Per-nucleotide qualities are absent, and no much larger clonotype sits a single base away. Enrolling through a virtual design, the prospective study's participants ranged in age from roughly 18 to 89 years and lived across some 22 United States geographic areas. To assign participants to cohorts, the prospective study relied on clinical history that participants themselves reported in a screening survey and a study questionnaire. Exposed participants had been in contact, within 2 weeks of entering the study, with a person who had a PCR-confirmed or clinician-diagnosed case of COVID-19. Each participant in the prospective study had whole blood, serum and a nasopharyngeal or oropharyngeal swab collected by mobile phlebotomists. Additional blood draws and questionnaires over a 2-month period could optionally be provided by prospective study participants. Before DNA extraction, prospective study blood samples were shipped either frozen or at room temperature.

The immunoSEQ Assay, a bias-controlled multiplex PCR, was used to amplify TCRbeta CDR3 regions from genomic DNA. Regarding the original processing steps: Within the assay, amplification of reference gene primers was used to estimate how many nucleated cells each sample contained. To quantify the absolute abundance of each unique TCRbeta CDR3 rearrangement, sequence reads were collapsed and filtered. Productive Simpson clonality was computed per sample as the square root of Simpson's diversity index over productive rearrangements. TCRdb holds this immuneACCESS table with in-frame rearrangements only. Some clones are missing; in checked studies, unresolved V genes explain under half, and the rest has no known cause. V and J calls and clone size are given by that table; D and trimming were obtained from the DNA. The sample profile shows about 150,000 clones; roughly 83% of them were found once. The leading ten clones occupy approximately 5.3% of the sample.

The sequenced sample was PBMCs or T cells enriched from blood (not recorded which). The chain couples TRBV20-1 to TRBJ2-1, with the D gene too uncertain to name. The clonotype comes from a man in his 70s who had been exposed to COVID-19. For the CDR3, the sequence is CSARRDNEQFF. In nucleotides, the sequence is TGCAGTGCTAGACGGGACAATGAGCAGTTCTTC.